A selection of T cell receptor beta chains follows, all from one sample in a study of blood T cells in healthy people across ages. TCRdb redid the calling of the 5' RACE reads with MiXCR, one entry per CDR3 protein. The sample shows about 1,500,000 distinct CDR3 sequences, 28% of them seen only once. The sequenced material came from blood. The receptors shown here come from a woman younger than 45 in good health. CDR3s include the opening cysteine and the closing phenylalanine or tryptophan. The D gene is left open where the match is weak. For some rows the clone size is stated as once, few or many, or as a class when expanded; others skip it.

CDR3 DNA: TGCGCCAGTTCCCCGGGACTCCCAGGCAATGAGCAGTTCTTC
CDR3 protein: CASSPGLPGNEQFF
D gene: -
J gene: TRBJ2-1
clone size: once
V gene: TRBV5-1

CDR3 DNA: TGTGCCTGGAGTGTAATTGCAGGGGAGGCCCCTAACTATGGCTACACCTTC
CDR3 protein: CAWSVIAGEAPNYGYTF
D gene: -
J gene: TRBJ1-2
clone size: once
V gene: TRBV30

CDR3 DNA: TGCGCCAGCAGCTCCGGTGCCGGGGCGACAGGGGACGGCTACACCTTC
CDR3 protein: CASSSGAGATGDGYTF
D gene: TRBD1
J gene: TRBJ1-2
clone size: -
V gene: TRBV5-1

CDR3 DNA: TGCAGTGCTAAAGACGGACAGCCTACGGGCGAGCAGTACTTC
CDR3 protein: CSAKDGQPTGEQYF
D gene: -
J gene: TRBJ2-7
clone size: -
V gene: TRBV20-1

CDR3 DNA: TGTGCCACGGGCCGGGTAACTGGGGGCACAGGTACGCAGTATTTT
CDR3 protein: CATGRVTGGTGTQYF
D gene: -
J gene: TRBJ2-3
clone size: -
V gene: TRBV24-1

CDR3 DNA: TGTGCCAGCAGCCCTTCAGGGATCTCCTACGAGCAGTACTTC
CDR3 protein: CASSPSGISYEQYF
D gene: -
J gene: TRBJ2-7
clone size: few
V gene: TRBV7-9

CDR3 DNA: TGTGCCAGCTCCCCCCCAGGGGTAGGGGGCTACAATGAGCAGTTCTTC
CDR3 protein: CASSPPGVGGYNEQFF
D gene: -
J gene: TRBJ2-1
clone size: -
V gene: TRBV18

CDR3 DNA: TGTGCCATCAGTGAGTCGGGGGACAGCTCCTACAATGAGCGGTTCTTC
CDR3 protein: CAISESGDSSYNERFF
D gene: TRBD1
J gene: TRBJ2-1
clone size: -
V gene: TRBV10-3

CDR3 DNA: TGTGCCAGCAGCTCCTCGATAACAGCCACAGATACGCAGTATTTT
CDR3 protein: CASSSSITATDTQYF
D gene: -
J gene: TRBJ2-3
clone size: few
V gene: TRBV7-2

CDR3 DNA: TGTGCCAGCAGAACCACGGGACAGGGGGGGACCCAGTACTTC
CDR3 protein: CASRTTGQGGTQYF
D gene: TRBD1
J gene: TRBJ2-5
clone size: many
V gene: TRBV12-3/TRBV12-4

CDR3 DNA: TGTGCCACCAGCGCCTCTAGCGGGGGGGCCGTTGAGCAGTTCTTC
CDR3 protein: CATSASSGGAVEQFF
D gene: TRBD2
J gene: TRBJ2-1
clone size: -
V gene: TRBV15

CDR3 DNA: TGTGCCAGCAGGGACCACAATGTCGGGGGGGTCACAGATACGCAGTATTTT
CDR3 protein: CASRDHNVGGVTDTQYF
D gene: TRBD2
J gene: TRBJ2-3
clone size: few
V gene: TRBV7-9

CDR3 DNA: TGTGCCAGCTCTACAGCTGGGACCAACGTCCTGACTTTC
CDR3 protein: CASSTAGTNVLTF
D gene: -
J gene: TRBJ2-6
clone size: -
V gene: TRBV9

CDR3 DNA: TGTGCCAGCAGCTTAGATTTCCAGGACGCTAACTATGGCTACACCTTC
CDR3 protein: CASSLDFQDANYGYTF
D gene: -
J gene: TRBJ1-2
clone size: once
V gene: TRBV7-2

CDR3 DNA: TGTGCCAGCTCACCGGCGGCGCCAAACAATCAGCCCCAGCATTTT
CDR3 protein: CASSPAAPNNQPQHF
D gene: -
J gene: TRBJ1-5
clone size: -
V gene: TRBV18

CDR3 DNA: TGCGCCAGCAGCCGCAAACTAGCGGGGGCGCTGGAGCAGTACTTC
CDR3 protein: CASSRKLAGALEQYF
D gene: TRBD2
J gene: TRBJ2-7
clone size: few
V gene: TRBV5-1

CDR3 DNA: TGTGCCAGCAGTGAAGTGGAAGTAGATACGCAGTATTTT
CDR3 protein: CASSEVEVDTQYF
D gene: -
J gene: TRBJ2-3
clone size: -
V gene: TRBV2

CDR3 DNA: TGTGCCAGCAGTGAAATCTTAAGGGGGCCTTCGGGCGGCTACACCTTC
CDR3 protein: CASSEILRGPSGGYTF
D gene: TRBD1
J gene: TRBJ1-2
clone size: few
V gene: TRBV2

CDR3 DNA: TGTGCCAGCAGCTTAGATCGGATCGATACGCAGTATTTT
CDR3 protein: CASSLDRIDTQYF
D gene: -
J gene: TRBJ2-3
clone size: -
V gene: TRBV11-2

CDR3 DNA: TGTGCCAGCAGAAAGACTAGCGCAAACTACGAGCAGTACTTC
CDR3 protein: CASRKTSANYEQYF
D gene: TRBD2
J gene: TRBJ2-7
clone size: many
V gene: TRBV6-5

CDR3 DNA: TGTGCCAGCAGTTTAAACGGGTTCACCGGGGAGCTGTTTTTT
CDR3 protein: CASSLNGFTGELFF
D gene: -
J gene: TRBJ2-2
clone size: -
V gene: TRBV12-3/TRBV12-4

CDR3 DNA: TGTGCCAGCAGCAAAGGGAATGCGGGGGGCTGGTACGAGCAGTACTTC
CDR3 protein: CASSKGNAGGWYEQYF
D gene: -
J gene: TRBJ2-7
clone size: -
V gene: TRBV21-1

CDR3 DNA: TGTGCCAGCAGCCCCGGGACAGTCCCCTACAATGAGCAGTTCTTC
CDR3 protein: CASSPGTVPYNEQFF
D gene: TRBD1
J gene: TRBJ2-1
clone size: few
V gene: TRBV3-1

CDR3 DNA: TGCGCCAACAGCCAGACTAGCGGGGGGCCCGCGGACATTCAGTACTTC
CDR3 protein: CANSQTSGGPADIQYF
D gene: TRBD2
J gene: TRBJ2-4
clone size: -
V gene: TRBV5-1

CDR3 DNA: TGTGCCAGCAGTTCCATTGCCCTGACTAGCGGGATAAACACCGGGGAGCTGTTTTTT
CDR3 protein: CASSSIALTSGINTGELFF
D gene: TRBD2
J gene: TRBJ2-2
clone size: few
V gene: TRBV27

CDR3 DNA: TGTGCCAGCAGTTACCCTCACAGGACTATGGTAGGCTACACCTTC
CDR3 protein: CASSYPHRTMVGYTF
D gene: -
J gene: TRBJ1-2
clone size: few
V gene: TRBV6-8

CDR3 DNA: TGTGCCAGCAGCCAAGAAACGACTGGAATAGGGTGGTACTTC
CDR3 protein: CASSQETTGIGWYF
D gene: -
J gene: TRBJ2-4
clone size: few
V gene: TRBV4-2

CDR3 DNA: TGTGCCAGCAGTCATCGGGGGGGATCCCAAGAGACCCAGTACTTC
CDR3 protein: CASSHRGGSQETQYF
D gene: TRBD2
J gene: TRBJ2-5
clone size: many
V gene: TRBV12-3/TRBV12-4